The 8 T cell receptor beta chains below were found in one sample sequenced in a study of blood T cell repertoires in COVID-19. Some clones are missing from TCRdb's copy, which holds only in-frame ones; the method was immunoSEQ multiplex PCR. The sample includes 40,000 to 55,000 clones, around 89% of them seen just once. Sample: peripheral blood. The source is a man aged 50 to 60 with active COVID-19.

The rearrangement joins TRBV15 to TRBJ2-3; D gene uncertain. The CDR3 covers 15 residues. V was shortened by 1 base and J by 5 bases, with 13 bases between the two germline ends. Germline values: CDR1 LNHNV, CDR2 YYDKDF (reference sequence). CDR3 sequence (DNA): TGTGCCACCAGCAGAGTAAGACTCCCGGGAGATACGCAGTATTTT. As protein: CATSRVRLPGDTQYF.

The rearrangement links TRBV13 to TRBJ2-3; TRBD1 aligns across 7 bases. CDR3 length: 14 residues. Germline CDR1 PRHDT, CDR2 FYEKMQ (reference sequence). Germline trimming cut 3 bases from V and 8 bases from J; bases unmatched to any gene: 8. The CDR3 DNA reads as TGTGCCAGCAGCTTGCGACAGGGTCAGGCTACGCAGTATTTT. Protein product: CASSLRQGQATQYF.

CDR3 nucleotides: TGTGCCAGCAGCTTATGGGGTAGCGGGGACCCCACAGATACGCAGTATTTT. Translation: CASSLWGSGDPTDTQYF. This chain uses TRBV11-2 with TRBJ2-3; 8 bases agree with TRBD2. CDR1 SGHAT and CDR2 FQNNGV come from the germline V gene. Trimming took 2 bases from V and 2 from J; bases not matched to a gene: 9. The CDR3 runs 17 residues.

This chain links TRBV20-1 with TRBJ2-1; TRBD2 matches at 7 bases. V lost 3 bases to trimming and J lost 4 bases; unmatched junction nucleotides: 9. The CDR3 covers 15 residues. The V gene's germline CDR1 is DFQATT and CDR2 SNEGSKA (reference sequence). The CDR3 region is CSASRRQGGYNEQFF. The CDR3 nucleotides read TGCAGTGCTAGTCGCCGGCAGGGAGGGTACAATGAGCAGTTCTTC.

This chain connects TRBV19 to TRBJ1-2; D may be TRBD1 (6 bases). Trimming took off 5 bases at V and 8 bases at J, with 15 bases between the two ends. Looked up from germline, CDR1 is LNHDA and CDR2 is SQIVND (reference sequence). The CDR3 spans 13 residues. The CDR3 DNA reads TGTGCCAGTAGTGTTACAGGGCTTCGGGGCTACACCTTC. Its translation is CASSVTGLRGYTF.

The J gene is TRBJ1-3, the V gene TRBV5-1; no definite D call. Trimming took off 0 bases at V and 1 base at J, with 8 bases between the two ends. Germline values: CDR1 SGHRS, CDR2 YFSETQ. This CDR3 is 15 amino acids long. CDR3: CASSLGSSSGNTIYF. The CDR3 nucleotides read TGCGCCAGCAGCTTGGGTAGCAGTTCTGGAAACACCATATATTTT.

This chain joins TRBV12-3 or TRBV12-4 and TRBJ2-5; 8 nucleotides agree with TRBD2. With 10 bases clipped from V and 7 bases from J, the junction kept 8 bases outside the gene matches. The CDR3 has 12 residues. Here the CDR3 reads CATIAGSGTQYF. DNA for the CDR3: TGTGCCACCATAGCGGGGTCAGGGACCCAGTACTTC.

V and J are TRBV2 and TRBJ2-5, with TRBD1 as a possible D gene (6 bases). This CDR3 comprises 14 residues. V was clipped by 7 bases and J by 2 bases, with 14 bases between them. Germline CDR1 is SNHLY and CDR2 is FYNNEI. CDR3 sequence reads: CASTPGTLQETQYF. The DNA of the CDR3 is TGTGCCAGCACCCCCGGGACACTACAAGAGACCCAGTACTTC.